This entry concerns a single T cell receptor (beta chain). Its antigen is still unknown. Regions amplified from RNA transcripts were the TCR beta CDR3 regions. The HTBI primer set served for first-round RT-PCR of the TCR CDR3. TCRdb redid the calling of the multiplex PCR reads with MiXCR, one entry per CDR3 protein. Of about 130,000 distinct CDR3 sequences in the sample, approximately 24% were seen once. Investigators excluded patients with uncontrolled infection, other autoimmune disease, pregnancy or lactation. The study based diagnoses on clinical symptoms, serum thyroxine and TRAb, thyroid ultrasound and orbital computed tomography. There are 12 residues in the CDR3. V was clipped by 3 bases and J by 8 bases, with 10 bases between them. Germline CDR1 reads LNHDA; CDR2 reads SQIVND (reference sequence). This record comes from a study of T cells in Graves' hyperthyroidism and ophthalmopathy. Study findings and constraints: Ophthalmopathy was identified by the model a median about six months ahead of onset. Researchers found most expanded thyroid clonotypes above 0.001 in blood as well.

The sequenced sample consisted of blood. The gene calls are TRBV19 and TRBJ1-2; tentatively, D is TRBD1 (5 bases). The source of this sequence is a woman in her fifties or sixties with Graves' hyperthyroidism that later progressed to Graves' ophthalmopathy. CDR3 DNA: TGTGCCAGTAGTATGGGGGGACGGGGCTACACCTTC. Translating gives CASSMGGRGYTF.